What follows are 15 T cell receptor beta chains derived from one specimen sequenced in a study of blood T cell repertoires in COVID-19. Libraries were prepared by immunoSEQ multiplex PCR; TCRdb keeps only in-frame clonotypes and omits some of them. This table holds approximately 75,000 clones, more than 80% found once. Sequencing input: peripheral blood. The source is a human donor in a cohort sampled during active COVID-19.

V gene TRBV6-5 combines with J gene TRBJ2-6; 8 bases line up with TRBD1. V trimming: 6 bases; J trimming: 3 bases; junction bases outside the gene matches: 4. CDR1 is MNHEY and CDR2 is SVGAGI in the germline V gene. This CDR3 is 15 amino acids long. The CDR3 DNA is TGTGCCAGCAGGGACAGGGAGGATGGGGCCAACGTCCTGACTTTC. Its translation is CASRDREDGANVLTF.

The rearrangement joins TRBV11-2 to TRBJ1-1, with D hard to call. The germline V gene encodes CDR1 SGHAT and CDR2 FQNNGV. Trimming pared 0 bases from V and 6 bases from J, leaving 5 bases between. The CDR3 is 12 amino acids. CDR3 nucleotide sequence: TGTGCCAGCAGCTTAGATCGTTCTGAAGCTTTCTTT. Its translation: CASSLDRSEAFF.

This rearrangement joins TRBV13 to TRBJ1-2; 7 positions agree with TRBD1. The trim removed 2 bases at V and 2 bases at J, leaving 11 bases unmatched. The CDR3 is made up of 17 amino acids. The V gene's germline CDR1 is PRHDT and CDR2 FYEKMQ (reference sequence). The CDR3 DNA reads as TGTGCCAGCAGCTTAAGGGGGCTCCCCCCTTCCAACTATGGCTACACCTTC. Amino acids: CASSLRGLPPSNYGYTF.

V gene TRBV4-1 combines with J gene TRBJ1-5; D is undetermined. The V and J ends lost 1 base and 5 bases respectively, with 12 bases between them. CDR1 and CDR2 from the germline V gene are MGHRA and YSYEKL. This CDR3 spans 15 amino acids. For the CDR3, the DNA is TGCGCCAGCAGCCAAGGCTGGGGAGGCGATCAGCCCCAGCATTTT. This translates into CASSQGWGGDQPQHF.

This chain uses TRBV11-3 with TRBJ1-1; D call uncertain. Trimming took 5 bases from V and 0 from J, leaving 7 bases between them. Germline CDR1 reads SGHNT; CDR2 reads YENEEA. This CDR3 region has 13 residues. CDR3 residues: CASSVNMNTEAFF. CDR3 sequence (DNA): TGTGCCAGCAGCGTAAATATGAACACTGAAGCTTTCTTT.

The chain employs TRBV18 and TRBJ2-3; 10 nucleotides align to TRBD2. The CDR3 is made up of 16 amino acids. The V gene end was trimmed by 0 bases and the J gene end by 2 bases; junction bases not matched to a gene: 2. Germline loops: CDR1 KGHSH, CDR2 LQKENI. The CDR3 here is CASSPPGLADTDTQYF. CDR3 DNA sequence: TGTGCCAGCTCACCACCCGGACTAGCGGACACAGATACGCAGTATTTT.

V is TRBV12-5 and J is TRBJ1-2, with D unclear. The CDR3 runs 14 residues. Between the trimmed V and J ends, which lost 2 bases and 2 bases, there was a span of 9 bases. CDR1 LGHNT and CDR2 FRNRAP come from the germline V gene. The CDR3 bases are TGTGCTAGTGGTTTGCTAGGCCTGAACTATGGCTACACCTTC. Translating gives CASGLLGLNYGYTF.

This chain links TRBV27 with TRBJ2-7; 10 positions match TRBD1. Germline CDR1 is MNHEY and CDR2 is SMNVEV (reference sequence). J was trimmed by 3 bases and V by 5 bases; bases with no gene match: 10. The CDR3 spans 16 residues. This CDR3 reads CASSKFRDRGLYEQYF. CDR3 DNA sequence: TGTGCCAGCAGTAAATTCCGGGACAGGGGACTCTACGAGCAGTACTTC.

The rearrangement uses TRBV7-9 and TRBJ2-5; D is unclear. The V end was cut by 0 bases, the J end by 4 bases, with 6 bases between. This CDR3 is 13 amino acids long. Germline assignment: CDR1 SEHNR and CDR2 FQNEAQ (reference sequence). CDR3: CASSLATRETQYF. In DNA, the CDR3 is TGTGCCAGCAGCTTAGCGACTCGAGAGACCCAGTACTTC.

This chain links TRBV27 with TRBJ2-2; D is perhaps TRBD2 (6 bases). The CDR3 loop spans 15 amino acids. CDR1 is MNHEY and CDR2 is SMNVEV in the germline V gene (reference sequence). The V gene lost 5 bases and the J gene lost 7 bases, with 17 bases spanning the gap. In nucleotides, the CDR3 is TGTGCCAGCAGTGCCCTATCGGGGAGGAACGGGGAGCTGTTTTTT. Its protein product is CASSALSGRNGELFF.

The rearrangement joins TRBV7-2 to TRBJ2-3; 10 bases align to TRBD2. The CDR3 extends over 17 amino acids. V lost 2 bases, J lost 2 bases, and 7 bases stayed unmatched. From germline, CDR1 is SGHTA and CDR2 FQGNSA. CDR3 DNA: TGTGCCAGCAGCTTACGGCCTAGCGGGGGTCTCACAGATACGCAGTATTTT. This encodes CASSLRPSGGLTDTQYF. Supplemented by reference TRBV7-2 and TRBJ2-3, the full variable domain reads GAGVSQSPSNKVTEKGKDVELRCDPISGHTALYWYRQSLGQGLEFLIYFQGNSAPDKSGLPSDRFSAERTGGSVSTLTIQRTQQEDSAVYLCASSLRPSGGLTDTQYFGPGTRLTVL.

The V gene is TRBV6-5, the J gene TRBJ2-2, with 7 nucleotides matching TRBD1. The CDR3 length is 15 residues. Per the germline V gene, CDR1 is MNHEY and CDR2 is SVGAGI. V was clipped by 8 bases and J by 5 bases; unmatched bases: 11. The CDR3 reads CASQSKGGATGELFF. In nucleotides, the CDR3 is TGTGCCAGCCAATCAAAAGGGGGCGCGACCGGGGAGCTGTTTTTT.

The chain combines TRBV6-2 or TRBV6-3 with TRBJ2-3; D may be TRBD2 (5 bases). V lost 2 bases and J 1 base, leaving 13 bases between the germline ends. Germline lookup yields CDR1 MNHEY and CDR2 SVGEGT. CDR3 length: 16 residues. The DNA of the CDR3 is TGTGCCAGCAGTTACCTTGAGGGTAGGGGCACAGATACGCAGTATTTT. Its protein is CASSYLEGRGTDTQYF.

J is TRBJ1-1 and V is TRBV18, with TRBD1 identical over 9 bases. This CDR3 spans 15 amino acids. V was pared by 4 bases and J by 0 bases, with 3 bases of the junction left unmatched. The germline V gene encodes CDR1 KGHSH and CDR2 LQKENI. The CDR3 is CASSRGDRVNTEAFF. In nucleotides, the CDR3 is TGTGCCAGCTCACGAGGGGACAGGGTGAACACTGAAGCTTTCTTT.

The chain couples TRBV5-1 to TRBJ2-5; no reliable D call. The germline V gene encodes CDR1 SGHRS and CDR2 YFSETQ. This CDR3 is built from 15 residues. V lost 3 bases and J lost 1, with 13 bases in between. DNA for the CDR3: TGCGCCAGCAGCTCCACCACAGCTTTCCAAGAGACCCAGTACTTC. It yields the protein CASSSTTAFQETQYF.